This TCR beta chain was found in a study of vaccination and CD4 T cells after COVID-19. CDR1 and CDR2 from the germline V gene are SGHRS and YFSETQ. CDR3 length: 15 amino acids. V lost 0 bases to trimming and J lost 0 bases, with 8 bases between them. Turning to this clonotype: Its antigen is undetermined.

As to treatment: approximately nine-day PBMC culture with coronavirus spike peptide pools or control peptides (ViraFEST assay). Two million PBMCs per well were cultured with approximately 9.9 IU/ml IL-2 and about 9.7 ug/ml peptide pools. Oncomine TCR Beta short-read sequencing was applied to DNA from cultured CD4+ T cells. Each CDR3 protein gets one entry after TCRdb re-called the PCR reads with MiXCR. This sample has 25,000 to 30,000 distinct CDR3 sequences; less than 60% occur once, and the top ten carry 28%. The genes are TRBV5-1 and TRBJ2-3; tentatively, D is TRBD1 or TRBD2 (5 bases each). The clonotype was recovered from a human donor who received a COVID-19 vaccine. The specimen comprised CD4+ T cells from blood, cultured in vitro, sampled before SARS-CoV-2 vaccination. DNA of the CDR3: TGCGCCAGCAGCTTGGGGGGACCCAGCACAGATACGCAGTATTTT. This translates into CASSLGGPSTDTQYF.